The sequence of this T cell receptor beta chain was determined in a study of metastatic and nonmetastatic thyroid tumors. At the level of the study: Malignant thyroid and benign thyroid patients provided blood and tumor or nodule tissue whose repertoires were compared. Notes on the study in general: According to reports, the diversity of TCR beta was significantly higher in malignant thyroid tumors than in benign nodules, and this held in both blood and tumor samples.

All patients were untreated before thyroid surgery. The germline gives CDR1 SGHRS, CDR2 YFSETQ. J gave up 6 bases and V 3 bases, and 5 bases lay outside the gene matches. This CDR3 is built from 14 residues. As handled by the study authors: A classifier of distant metastasis in papillary thyroid cancer was built from CDR3 differences (across clinicopathological groups). TCRdb re-called the PCR reads with MiXCR. The V and J calls follow TCRdb's processing rather than the paper's. The data hold some 93,000 clones, with 12% observed a single time. This clone was counted many times. Its antigen is currently unknown.

This sequence joins TRBV5-1 and TRBJ2-2; 7 bases are a match to TRBD1. The sequence derives from a female donor with papillary thyroid cancer or a benign thyroid nodule (not recorded which). Some clones in this sample may be carry-over from other donors' samples. Specimen: blood. The CDR3 sequence is CASSSQGVAGELFF. The DNA for the CDR3 is TGCGCCAGCAGCTCTCAGGGGGTAGCCGGGGAGCTGTTTTTT.